These 12 T cell receptor beta chains came from one sample sequenced in a study of blood T cells in healthy people across ages. Through a sample-barcoded 5' primer and a J-beta primer mix, a second PCR was run for roughly 6 to 12 cycles. Via MiXCR, TCRdb re-called the 5' RACE reads, giving one row per CDR3 protein. The table lists some 900,000 distinct CDR3 sequences, around 26% of them singletons, with 17% in the top ten. Material: blood. These receptors came from a woman older than 75 in good health.

This clonotype was seen at least ten times. The chain combines TRBV30 with TRBJ1-1; unclear D gene. The germline V and J ends were trimmed by 2 bases and 3 bases, with 10 bases remaining between them. CDR1 and CDR2 from the germline V gene are GTSNPN and SVGIG (reference sequence). The CDR3 spans 13 residues. DNA of the CDR3: TGTGCCTGGAGTAAAAGATTTGACACTGAAGCTTTCTTT. This translates into CAWSKRFDTEAFF.

This clonotype was seen a few times. This may arise from a read error, as a much more abundant clone is one base away. The chain couples TRBV7-2 to TRBJ1-4; TRBD1 aligns across 10 bases. The length of the CDR3 is 14 residues. The germline V gene encodes CDR1 SGHTA and CDR2 FQGNSA. CDR3 loop: CASSYGTGDEKRFF. In nucleotides, the CDR3 is TGTGCCAGCAGCTACGGGACAGGGGATGAAAAACGGTTTTTT.

This clonotype was observed a few times. This chain joins TRBV20-1 and TRBJ2-2, with TRBD2 matching over 11 bases. The length of the CDR3 is 18 residues. The V gene's germline CDR1 is DFQATT and CDR2 SNEGSKA (reference sequence). With V trimmed by 3 bases and J by 5 bases, 14 bases remained unmatched. The CDR3 region has the DNA TGCAGTGCTAGGCGGAATAGCGGGGGGGCCGAGAATACCGGGGAGCTGTTTTTT. It codes for CSARRNSGGAENTGELFF.

This clonotype showed up many times. V and J are TRBV20-1 and TRBJ1-1; no clear D gene. Germline V lookup: CDR1 DFQATT, CDR2 SNEGSKA (reference sequence). Trimming removed 0 bases at V and 4 bases at J, with 12 bases between. The CDR3 length is 14 residues. CDR3: CSARDQGGTTEAFF. The CDR3, as DNA: TGCAGTGCTAGAGATCAAGGCGGCACCACTGAAGCTTTCTTT.

This rearrangement joins TRBV10-3 to TRBJ2-7; a weak D match, TRBD2 (7 bases). The V gene lost 7 bases and the J gene lost 5 bases, with 15 bases spanning the gap. Germline-derived CDR1 and CDR2 are ENHRY and SYGVKD. The CDR3 totals 13 residues. This CDR3 is CAIKGGYRDEQYF. The CDR3 DNA reads TGTGCCATCAAGGGGGGGTATCGGGACGAGCAGTACTTC.

The table lists this clonotype with many counts. The V gene is TRBV12-3 or TRBV12-4, the J gene TRBJ2-3; D not resolved. CDR3 size: 12 residues. Trimming removed 5 bases at V and 1 base at J, with 4 bases between. In DNA, the CDR3 is TGTGCCAGCAGTATCCGCACAGATACGCAGTATTTT. It codes for CASSIRTDTQYF.

In this sample, this clonotype turned up many times. The CDR3 protein is CASSPWGVSGGSTDTQYF. The DNA for the CDR3 is TGTGCCAGCAGCCCCTGGGGCGTTAGCGGGGGCAGCACAGATACGCAGTATTTT. The chain recombines TRBV7-2 with TRBJ2-3; TRBD2 matches at 9 bases. The CDR3 runs 18 residues. Trimming removed 5 bases from V and 0 bases from J; junction bases left unmatched: 12. Germline V gene sequence: CDR1 SGHTA, CDR2 FQGNSA.

The chain has TRBV6-2 or TRBV6-3 and TRBJ2-7; D is unclear. The CDR3 covers 13 residues. Germline V lookup: CDR1 MNHEY, CDR2 SVGEGT. Trimming left V 4 bases short and J 5 bases short, with 12 bases between. DNA of the CDR3: TGTGCCAGCAGTTGCTCTCTTGTCCACGAGCAGTACTTC. This translates into CASSCSLVHEQYF.

The chain recombines TRBV12-3 or TRBV12-4 with TRBJ2-7, with TRBD1 matching 12 bases. The length of the CDR3 is 15 residues. V was pared by 6 bases and J by 5 bases, with 8 bases of the junction left unmatched. The CDR3 DNA reads TGTGCCAGCAGCCGAGGGACAGGGGGCGCAAACGAGCAGTACTTC. Its translation: CASSRGTGGANEQYF.

The sample holds many counts of this clonotype. The chain couples TRBV5-1 to TRBJ2-3; 9 bases map to TRBD1. CDR3 length: 18 residues. V dropped 4 bases and J dropped 1; count of bases not matched to a gene: 13. CDR1 is SGHRS, CDR2 YFSETQ, per germline. As DNA, the CDR3 is TGCGCCAGCAGCCGGACCGGGACAGGGAGAAGGCGCACAGATACGCAGTATTTT. Translation gives CASSRTGTGRRRTDTQYF.

Many counts were recorded for this clonotype. The gene calls are TRBV12-3 or TRBV12-4 and TRBJ2-5; the D is unclear. The CDR3 spans 13 residues. V lost 5 bases, J lost 1 base, and 8 bases lay in between. The CDR3 loop reads CASSRQTQETQYF. The CDR3 bases are TGTGCCAGCAGTAGGCAGACCCAAGAGACCCAGTACTTC.

This rearrangement joins TRBV6-5 to TRBJ2-2; D gene ambiguous. From germline, CDR1 is MNHEY and CDR2 SVGAGI. The CDR3 extends over 16 amino acids. V was shortened by 4 bases and J by 7 bases, with 19 bases between the two germline ends. CDR3: CASSSRPDRRYGELFF. The CDR3 DNA follows: TGTGCCAGCAGTTCACGCCCGGACCGTCGATACGGGGAGCTGTTTTTT.